These T cell receptor beta chains were read from a single sample in a study of CD8+ T cells in alopecia areata. Produced via immunoSEQ multiplex PCR; TCRdb's table is partial and in-frame only. Of approximately 300,000 clones detected, roughly 50% appear once; the ten largest clones hold approximately 1.7%. The material was CD4+ T cells sorted from blood, obtained at week 24, from a patient treated with tofacitinib. The receptors derive from a human donor with alopecia areata. Each CDR3 is given with its conserved first and last residue. The D gene is left open where the match is weak. A clone size is listed for some rows: how often the clone was seen (once, few, many), or a class if it is expanded.

TRBJ2-3 | - | few | TRBV15 | TGTGCCACCAGCAGAGATCGGGGCGGGGCTAGCACAGATACGCAGTATTTT | CATSRDRGGASTDTQYF
TRBJ1-2 | - | - | TRBV7-9 | TGTGCCAGCAGCTTAAATCGCGGGCAGGGTGACTATGGCTACACCTTC | CASSLNRGQGDYGYTF
TRBJ2-1 | TRBD2 | few | TRBV14 | TGTGCCAGCAGCCAGGGAGGGTACCAGTCCAATGAGCAGTTCTTC | CASSQGGYQSNEQFF
TRBJ2-1 | TRBD1 | - | TRBV29-1 | TGCAGCGTTGCTGACGTAGGGGCAGGGGGCAGGGAGCAGTTCTTC | CSVADVGAGGREQFF
TRBJ2-3 | - | - | TRBV6-5 | TGTGCCGTGCACGGGGGTTACACAGATACGCAGTATTTT | CAVHGGYTDTQYF
TRBJ2-2 | - | - | TRBV7-9 | TGTGCCAGCAGCCCCCCGGGGGCCCGAGACGCCGGGGAGCTGTTTTTT | CASSPPGARDAGELFF
TRBJ2-1 | TRBD1 | - | TRBV6-1 | TGTGCCAGCAGTGAAGCGGGGACAGGGCGCGGTGAGCAGTTCTTC | CASSEAGTGRGEQFF
TRBJ1-3 | - | few | TRBV29-1 | TGCAGCGTCCTCAGGGGAGCTGGAAACACCATATATTTT | CSVLRGAGNTIYF
TRBJ1-1 | - | - | TRBV6-5 | TGCGCCAGCAGCCGACCCTCCAACACTGAAGCTTTCTTT | CASSRPSNTEAFF
TRBJ2-5 | - | - | TRBV4-2 | TGTGCCAGCAGCCAAGATGGGGGGATCAGAGAGACCCAGTACTTC | CASSQDGGIRETQYF
TRBJ2-7 | - | once | TRBV2 | TGTGCCAGCAGTTTTAGAAGGGACTCCTACGAGCAGTACTTC | CASSFRRDSYEQYF
TRBJ2-7 | - | - | TRBV4-1 | TGCGCCAGCAGCCGAGGGATCTCCTACGAGCAGTACTTC | CASSRGISYEQYF
TRBJ2-5 | TRBD2 | - | TRBV7-2 | TGTGCCAGCAGCTCCTCCGCTAGCGGGGGTTACCAAGAGACCCAGTACTTC | CASSSSASGGYQETQYF
TRBJ2-7 | - | few | TRBV28 | TGTGCCAGCAGTTTAGTTCAGGAACAAAAGCAGTACTTC | CASSLVQEQKQYF
TRBJ2-7 | TRBD1 | - | TRBV7-9 | TGTGCCAGCAGCTTAACAGGGGACTCCTACGAGCAGTACTTC | CASSLTGDSYEQYF
TRBJ2-7 | TRBD2 | - | TRBV5-1 | TGCGCCAGCAGCTTGGCCAGCCGGGCCCAACTCCGACTAGCGGGGAACTACGAGCAGTACTTC | CASSLASRAQLRLAGNYEQYF
TRBJ2-5 | - | once | TRBV4-3 | TGCGCCAGCAGCCAAGAGTACGGCCGGCGTGAGGCCCAGTACTTC | CASSQEYGRREAQYF
TRBJ2-5 | - | few | TRBV7-2 | TGTGCCAGCAGCTTAGTCTACCGGGAGACCCAGTACTTC | CASSLVYRETQYF
TRBJ1-1 | - | - | TRBV30 | TGTGCCTGGAGTGTTAGACTAGGACTCTCAGCTTTCTTT | CAWSVRLGLSAFF
TRBJ1-6 | - | - | TRBV6-6 | TGTGCCAGCAGTTACGCGGAATCCTATAATTCACCCCTCCACTTT | CASSYAESYNSPLHF
TRBJ1-6 | TRBD1 | - | TRBV29-1 | TGCAGCGTTGGGGACAGGGGCCCGGAACGGTCACCCCTCCACTTT | CSVGDRGPERSPLHF
TRBJ1-6 | - | - | TRBV12-5 | TGTGCTAGTGGCCCCTCGGGAAGTTATTCGGCCCTCCACTTT | CASGPSGSYSALHF
TRBJ2-7 | - | - | TRBV27 | TGTGCCAGCAGTTTCCAGAACTCCTACGAGCAGTACTTC | CASSFQNSYEQYF
TRBJ1-2 | TRBD1 | - | TRBV5-4 | TGTGCCAGCAGCTCACAGGGGCCTCAGTCGGACTATGGCTACACCTTC | CASSSQGPQSDYGYTF
TRBJ2-2 | TRBD1 | - | TRBV30 | TGTGCCTGGAAGGGGACAGTGAACACCGGGGAGCTGTTTTTT | CAWKGTVNTGELFF
TRBJ2-7 | TRBD2 | - | TRBV6-5 | TGTGCCAGCAGTTACCGGGGGGGCCGGAACGAGCAGTACTTC | CASSYRGGRNEQYF
TRBJ2-7 | TRBD1 | - | TRBV29-1 | TGCAGCGTTCCGACAGGGGCCTACGAGCAGTACTTC | CSVPTGAYEQYF
TRBJ1-1 | - | - | TRBV11-2 | TGTGCCAGCAGCTTAGGAAGGAGCACTGAAGCTTTCTTT | CASSLGRSTEAFF
TRBJ2-7 | TRBD1 | - | TRBV14 | TGTGCCAGCAGCCTTCACCGGGACAGCTACGAGCAGTACTTC | CASSLHRDSYEQYF
TRBJ2-7 | TRBD1 | - | TRBV29-1 | TGCAGCGTTCTGGACAGGGCCGTCTCCTACGAGCAGTACTTC | CSVLDRAVSYEQYF
TRBJ1-4 | - | - | TRBV25-1 | TGTGCCAGCAGTTCCCCGGCTTCGGGGGTGGAAAAACTGTTTTTT | CASSSPASGVEKLFF
TRBJ2-5 | TRBD1 | - | TRBV14 | TGTGCCAGCAGCCCGGGACAGGGAAGTCCCTCGGGGGAGACCCAGTACTTC | CASSPGQGSPSGETQYF
TRBJ2-7 | - | - | TRBV30 | TGTGCCTGGAGTGTCCCGGGGATCCGGATTTACGAGCAGTACTTC | CAWSVPGIRIYEQYF
TRBJ1-2 | TRBD1 | - | TRBV30 | TGTGCCTGGACAAGGGACAGGGGAAGCTATGGCTACACCTTC | CAWTRDRGSYGYTF
TRBJ2-7 | - | - | TRBV7-9 | TGTGCCAGCAGCCAGGGCCGGGACACTGCCTACGAGCAGTACTTC | CASSQGRDTAYEQYF